This passage covers 32 T cell receptor beta chains from one sample sequenced in a study of blood T cell repertoires in COVID-19. The data were produced by immunoSEQ multiplex PCR, yet TCRdb's version contains in-frame clones alone and is incomplete. The sample carries over 150,000 clones, around 84% recorded once. Sequenced input: PBMCs or T cells enriched from blood (not recorded which). These receptors all stem from a man aged 50 to 59 who had recovered from COVID-19.

This sequence joins TRBV9 and TRBJ1-6; 10 nucleotides align to TRBD1. The V gene's germline CDR1 is SGDLS and CDR2 YYNGEE. V was pared by 3 bases and J by 7 bases, with 4 bases of the junction left unmatched. This CDR3 region has 15 residues. The CDR3 nucleotides read TGTGCCAGCAGCGGACGACAGGGGGCAAATTCACCCCTCCACTTT. Protein sequence: CASSGRQGANSPLHF. Complete variable domain (other parts from reference TRBV9 and TRBJ1-6): DSGVTQTPKHLITATGQRVTLRCSPRSGDLSVYWYQQSLDQGLQFLIQYYNGEERAKGNILERFSAQQFPDLHSELNLSSLELGDSALYFCASSGRQGANSPLHFGNGTRLTVT.

The chain is built from TRBV7-8 and TRBJ1-5; possibly TRBD1 for D (6 bases). CDR3 length: 14 amino acids. Per the germline V gene, CDR1 is SGHVS and CDR2 is FQNEAQ. The V end was cut by 5 bases, the J end by 7 bases, with 15 bases between. DNA of the CDR3: TGTGCCAGCAGCATAACAGGGAGAGACCAGCCCCAGCATTTT. Encoded protein: CASSITGRDQPQHF.

The chain recombines TRBV27 with TRBJ1-6; D might be TRBD1 (5 bases). V lost 5 bases to trimming and J lost 10 bases, with 12 bases between them. The germline CDR1 and CDR2 sequences are MNHEY and SMNVEV (reference sequence). The CDR3 spans 13 residues. The CDR3, as DNA: TGTGCCAGCAGTACCCACGGGGGATCACCCCTCCACTTT. Translating it yields CASSTHGGSPLHF.

The rearrangement uses TRBV13 and TRBJ1-1, with 12 bases that match TRBD1. This CDR3 has 16 residues. The V and J ends lost 5 bases and 3 bases, in that order; junction bases with no gene match: 7. Germline V CDR1 and CDR2: PRHDT, FYEKMQ (reference sequence). The DNA for the CDR3 is TGTGCCAGCAGCGCTTGGGACAGGGGGCATCACACTGAAGCTTTCTTT. Encoded protein: CASSAWDRGHHTEAFF. Supplemented by reference TRBV13 and TRBJ1-1, the full variable domain reads AAGVIQSPRHLIKEKRETATLKCYPIPRHDTVYWYQQGPGQDPQFLISFYEKMQSDKGSIPDRFSAQQFSDYHSELNMSSLELGDSALYFCASSAWDRGHHTEAFFGQGTRLTVV.

This chain joins TRBV7-8 and TRBJ2-3; 11 bases agree with TRBD2. The CDR3 sequence is 15 residues long. Trimming removed 4 bases from V and 3 bases from J; junction bases left unmatched: 3. CDR1 and CDR2 from the germline V gene are SGHVS and FQNEAQ. DNA for the CDR3: TGTGCCAGCAGCTATTCTAGCGGGGGGACAGATACGCAGTATTTT. This encodes CASSYSSGGTDTQYF. Complete variable domain (other parts from reference TRBV7-8 and TRBJ2-3): GAGVSQSPRYKVAKRGQDVALRCDPISGHVSLFWYQQALGQGPEFLTYFQNEAQLDKSGLPSDRFFAERPEGSVSTLKIQRTQQEDSAVYLCASSYSSGGTDTQYFGPGTRLTVL.

This chain links TRBV7-9 with TRBJ1-6; no reliable D call. In germline, CDR1 is SEHNR, CDR2 FQNEAQ (reference sequence). The CDR3 contains 13 residues. Deletions cut 4 bases from V and 5 bases from J, with 6 bases between. DNA of the CDR3: TGTGCCAGCAGCTCCACAAATAATTCACCCCTCCACTTT. Translating gives CASSSTNNSPLHF.

This sequence joins TRBV12-3 or TRBV12-4 and TRBJ2-7, with 7 bases that match TRBD1. The CDR3 runs 12 residues. V lost 6 bases to trimming and J lost 8 bases; unmatched junction nucleotides: 7. The DNA for the CDR3 is TGTGCCAGCAGCCCCGACAGGGTGAAGCAGTACTTC. It encodes CASSPDRVKQYF.

CDR3 DNA sequence: TGTGCCACCAGTGATTTAAGAGGGACCCAGTACTTC. Translating gives CATSDLRGTQYF. J is TRBJ2-5 and V is TRBV24-1; D gene uncertain. The germline gives CDR1 KGHDR, CDR2 SFDVKD. Deletions cut 1 base from V and 7 bases from J, with 6 bases between. The CDR3 extends over 12 amino acids.

V and J are TRBV3-1 (or the pseudogene TRBV3-2) and TRBJ1-3; D is ambiguous. Trimming stripped 3 bases from V and 3 bases from J, with 3 bases between. Looked up from germline, CDR1 is LGHDT and CDR2 is YNNKEL (reference sequence). CDR3 length: 12 amino acids. This chain's CDR3 is CASSHNGNTIYF. The CDR3 DNA reads TGTGCCAGCAGCCATAATGGAAACACCATATATTTT.

The chain links TRBV9 to TRBJ1-1; D is ambiguous. Germline loops: CDR1 SGDLS, CDR2 YYNGEE. The CDR3 sequence is 13 residues long. Trimming took off 4 bases at V and 3 bases at J, with 10 bases between the two ends. The DNA of the CDR3 is TGTGCCAGCAGCTTTACAGTAGACACTGAAGCTTTCTTT. Translation gives CASSFTVDTEAFF.

The chain couples TRBV2 to TRBJ1-5; D may be TRBD1 (5 bases). Trimming shortened V by 5 bases and J by 1 base, and 15 bases separated the two germline ends. Germline V CDR1 and CDR2: SNHLY, FYNNEI. CDR3 length equals 16 residues. In nucleotides, the CDR3 is TGTGCCAGCAGTCGGGACTATCCTGGAAGCAATCAGCCCCAGCATTTT. Translated, it gives CASSRDYPGSNQPQHF. Full variable domain (missing parts from reference TRBV2 and TRBJ1-5): EPEVTQTPSHQVTQMGQEVILRCVPISNHLYFYWYRQILGQKVEFLVSFYNNEISEKSEIFDDQFSVERPDGSNFTLKIRSTKLEDSAMYFCASSRDYPGSNQPQHFGDGTRLSIL.

V usage is TRBV4-1 and J usage is TRBJ1-3; D is unresolved. Per the germline V gene, CDR1 is MGHRA and CDR2 is YSYEKL. Trimming shortened V by 2 bases and J by 1 base, and 9 bases separated the two germline ends. This CDR3 spans 15 amino acids. The CDR3 sequence: CASSQPEISGNTIYF. The DNA of the CDR3 is TGCGCCAGCAGCCAACCAGAAATATCTGGAAACACCATATATTTT.

As concerns this clone: The sample contains more than one DNA sequence encoding this CDR3. The rearrangement joins TRBV18 to TRBJ1-4; D gene ambiguous. CDR1 and CDR2 (germline): KGHSH, LQKENI. Trimming left V 3 bases short and J 8 bases short, with 10 bases between. The CDR3 contains 13 residues. The CDR3 coding sequence is TGTGCCAGCTCACCTGGGCGGAGGGAAAAACTGTTTTTT. It is translated as CASSPGRREKLFF.

This chain joins TRBV5-5 and TRBJ1-5; possible D gene TRBD1, 5 bases. Germline V gene lookup returns CDR1 SGHKS and CDR2 YYEKEE (reference sequence). The CDR3 spans 15 residues. The V gene lost 0 bases and the J gene lost 5 bases, with 12 bases spanning the gap. CDR3 nucleotide sequence: TGTGCCAGCAGCTTGGAAGGGGTGGGGCATCAGCCCCAGCATTTT. Amino acid sequence: CASSLEGVGHQPQHF.

V and J are TRBV5-6 and TRBJ2-6, with TRBD1 as a possible D gene (6 bases). V shed 1 base and J shed 2 bases, with 7 bases lying between them. The germline V gene has CDR1 SGHDT and CDR2 YYEEEE. The CDR3 contains 15 residues. CDR3 in DNA: TGTGCCAGCAGCTTGCAGGGGCCTGGGGCCAACGTCCTGACTTTC. Protein sequence: CASSLQGPGANVLTF.

The rearrangement links TRBV3-1 (or the pseudogene TRBV3-2) to TRBJ1-5, with D perhaps matching TRBD1 (5 bases). CDR1 LGHDT and CDR2 YNNKEL come from the germline V gene (reference sequence). V lost 4 bases to trimming and J lost 3 bases, with 7 bases between them. The CDR3 loop spans 13 amino acids. CDR3 in amino acids: CASSLQANQPQHF. Here the CDR3 DNA reads TGTGCCAGCAGCCTACAGGCCAATCAGCCCCAGCATTTT.

This chain links TRBV7-9 with TRBJ2-1; 9 positions match TRBD2. Germline V CDR1 and CDR2: SEHNR, FQNEAQ (reference sequence). V trimming: 8 bases; J trimming: 8 bases; junction bases outside the gene matches: 13. The CDR3 is made up of 15 amino acids. CDR3 in DNA: TGTGCCAGCGAGAATGATCTAGCGGGGCGGGATGAGCAGTTCTTC. Protein product: CASENDLAGRDEQFF.

V usage is TRBV18 and J usage is TRBJ1-3, with a weak D call TRBD1 (5 bases). This CDR3 contains 13 residues. CDR1 is KGHSH and CDR2 is LQKENI in the germline V gene. Trimming left V 6 bases short and J 0 bases short, with 6 bases between. This CDR3 is CASSDSSGNTIYF. The DNA for the CDR3 is TGTGCCAGCTCCGACAGCTCTGGAAACACCATATATTTT.

The rearrangement links TRBV9 to TRBJ2-3; no clear D. V was clipped by 3 bases and J by 2 bases, with 7 bases between them. Germline values: CDR1 SGDLS, CDR2 YYNGEE. The CDR3 runs 13 residues. The CDR3 protein is CASSGLYTDTQYF. The CDR3 nucleotides are TGTGCCAGCAGCGGACTTTACACAGATACGCAGTATTTT.

This chain joins TRBV16 and TRBJ2-2; 13 nucleotides match TRBD2. In germline, CDR1 is KGHSY, CDR2 FQNENV. With V trimmed by 5 bases and J by 4 bases, 1 base remained unmatched. The CDR3 is made up of 15 amino acids. The CDR3 sequence: CASSGTSGVTGELFF. The CDR3 DNA follows: TGTGCCAGCAGCGGGACTAGCGGGGTCACCGGGGAGCTGTTTTTT.

The chain recombines TRBV7-2 with TRBJ2-2; 13 nucleotides agree with TRBD2. The CDR3 consists of 18 residues. Trimming removed 5 bases from V and 4 bases from J; junction bases left unmatched: 10. Germline V gene data show CDR1 as SGHTA and CDR2 as FQGNSA. The CDR3 is CASSARLTSGGGTGELFF. The CDR3 DNA sequence: TGTGCCAGCAGCGCGAGACTCACTAGCGGGGGGGGCACCGGGGAGCTGTTTTTT. The variable domain in full, completed from reference TRBV7-2 and TRBJ2-2, reads GAGVSQSPSNKVTEKGKDVELRCDPISGHTALYWYRQSLGQGLEFLIYFQGNSAPDKSGLPSDRFSAERTGGSVSTLTIQRTQQEDSAVYLCASSARLTSGGGTGELFFGEGSRLTVL.

This clone was counted between two and nine times. The chain has TRBV6-5 and TRBJ2-7; 10 positions match TRBD1. The CDR3 is 15 amino acids. V was pared by 6 bases and J by 2 bases, with 7 bases of the junction left unmatched. Germline V lookup: CDR1 MNHEY, CDR2 SVGAGI. CDR3 coding DNA: TGTGCCAGCAGCCACCGGGACAGGGGCACCTACGAGCAGTACTTC. It is translated as CASSHRDRGTYEQYF.

The chain combines TRBV7-2 with TRBJ2-3; TRBD2 aligns across 11 bases. Looked up from germline, CDR1 is SGHTA and CDR2 is FQGNSA. Germline trimming cut 6 bases from V and 5 bases from J; bases unmatched to any gene: 4. The CDR3 consists of 14 residues. The CDR3 DNA reads as TGTGCCAGCAGGGCTAGCGGGGGGCAAGATACGCAGTATTTT. Translated, it gives CASRASGGQDTQYF.

This clone was seen at least ten times. V and J are TRBV7-9 and TRBJ2-7; 11 bases map to TRBD1. CDR1 is SEHNR and CDR2 is FQNEAQ in the germline V gene (reference sequence). This CDR3 spans 14 amino acids. The J segment lost 4 bases and the V segment lost 4 bases, leaving 3 bases of the junction unmatched. CDR3 coding DNA: TGTGCCAGCAGCTCCGGGACAGGGGGGTACGAGCAGTACTTC. Encoded protein: CASSSGTGGYEQYF.

This chain joins TRBV12-3 or TRBV12-4 and TRBJ1-5; weak D call: TRBD1 (6 bases). This CDR3 has 13 amino acids. Trimming left V 6 bases short and J 4 bases short, with 10 bases between. The CDR3 coding sequence is TGTGCCAGCAGCCCCCAGGGGAATCAGCCCCAGCATTTT. It is translated as CASSPQGNQPQHF.

This sequence joins TRBV6-6 and TRBJ1-1, with 7 bases fitting TRBD1. The junction had 5 bases not matched to a gene; V was cut back by 5 bases and J by 2 bases. This CDR3 contains 14 residues. Looked up from germline, CDR1 is MNHNY and CDR2 is SVGAGI (reference sequence). CDR3 coding DNA: TGTGCCAGCAGTCTCTCAGGGGGTAACACTGAAGCTTTCTTT. Residues: CASSLSGGNTEAFF.

J is TRBJ2-3 and V is TRBV5-1, with 9 positions matching TRBD1. Germline lookup yields CDR1 SGHRS and CDR2 YFSETQ. The CDR3 contains 15 residues. With V trimmed by 2 bases and J by 3 bases, 4 bases remained unmatched. This CDR3 is CASSFTGTGTDTQYF. CDR3 nucleotides: TGCGCCAGCAGCTTTACCGGGACAGGGACAGATACGCAGTATTTT.

The chain uses TRBV6-5 and TRBJ1-2; tentative D call: TRBD1 (5 bases). The germline V gene has CDR1 MNHEY and CDR2 SVGAGI. V dropped 6 bases and J dropped 0 bases, with 8 bases sitting between them. The CDR3 runs to 13 residues. The CDR3 bases are TGTGCCAGCAGATTGGACACTAACTATGGCTACACCTTC. It is translated as CASRLDTNYGYTF.

The J gene is TRBJ1-2, the V gene TRBV13; D is ambiguous. The length of the CDR3 is 13 residues. Trimming pared 1 base from V and 2 bases from J, leaving 5 bases between. Germline CDR1 PRHDT, CDR2 FYEKMQ (reference sequence). The CDR3 loop is CASSLEENYGYTF. The CDR3 bases are TGTGCCAGCAGCTTAGAAGAGAACTATGGCTACACCTTC.

In DNA form, the CDR3 reads TGTGCCAGCAGCTTTAAGCGGGGGTGGGAGACCCAGTACTTC. Amino acids: CASSFKRGWETQYF. The V and J genes are TRBV11-2 and TRBJ2-5, with 8 bases identical to TRBD2. From germline, CDR1 is SGHAT and CDR2 FQNNGV. V gave up 3 bases and J gave up 5 bases; unmatched junction bases: 5. CDR3 length: 14 residues.

The rearrangement uses TRBV3-1 (or the pseudogene TRBV3-2) and TRBJ1-2, with unresolved D. The length of the CDR3 is 13 residues. Germline V gene lookup returns CDR1 LGHDT and CDR2 YNNKEL (reference sequence). Trimming left V 2 bases short and J 4 bases short, with 8 bases between. CDR3 nucleotide sequence: TGTGCCAGCAGCCAACGGGTGTCCTATGGCTACACCTTC. It encodes CASSQRVSYGYTF.

The CDR3 sequence is CATSSVDRVGYEQYF. The CDR3 nucleotides are TGTGCCACCAGCAGTGTCGACAGGGTGGGTTACGAGCAGTACTTC. The J gene is TRBJ2-7, the V gene TRBV15, with 7 bases that match TRBD1. The CDR3 totals 15 residues. V gave up 3 bases and J gave up 4 bases; unmatched junction bases: 9. In germline, CDR1 is LNHNV, CDR2 YYDKDF (reference sequence).